These 13 T cell receptor beta chains came from one sample sequenced in a study of blood T cell repertoires in COVID-19. The assay was immunoSEQ multiplex PCR, and TCRdb's table has in-frame clones only and misses some. The table includes 95,000 to 100,000 clones, around 94% detected once. The sample taken for sequencing was peripheral blood. These TCRs come from a man aged 45-65 years with active COVID-19.

This chain uses TRBV10-3 with TRBJ2-1; 8 nucleotides line up with TRBD2. The germline CDR1 and CDR2 sequences are ENHRY and SYGVKD. V shed 3 bases and J 1 base; nucleotides not matched to a gene: 5. The CDR3 contains 16 residues. The CDR3 nucleotides are TGTGCCATCAGTGAAAATAGCGGGAAGTCCTACAATGAGCAGTTCTTC. The encoded protein is CAISENSGKSYNEQFF.

The V and J genes are TRBV2 and TRBJ2-7; TRBD1 matches at 7 bases. Losses at the gene ends were 4 bases for V and 2 bases for J; bases not matched to a gene: 8. This CDR3 region has 15 residues. Germline-derived CDR1 and CDR2 are SNHLY and FYNNEI. The CDR3 sequence is CASSAVRGPPYEQYF. DNA for the CDR3: TGTGCCAGCAGTGCGGTTAGGGGGCCCCCCTACGAGCAGTACTTC.

Turning to this clone: Other DNA sequences in this sample translate to the same CDR3. The chain combines TRBV30 with TRBJ2-3, with D unclear. The CDR3 totals 11 residues. Trimming pared 1 base from V and 6 bases from J, leaving 5 bases between. Germline V gives CDR1 GTSNPN, CDR2 SVGIG (reference sequence). CDR3 coding DNA: TGTGCCTGGAGTGCGAGGGATACGCAGTATTTT. Its protein is CAWSARDTQYF.

This clone was seen a single time. This chain connects TRBV28 to TRBJ1-5; D is unclear. V lost 7 bases to trimming and J lost 0 bases, with 13 bases between them. In germline, CDR1 is MDHEN, CDR2 SYDVKM. The CDR3 has 15 amino acids. CDR3 sequence: CASKTRALSNQPQHF. CDR3 DNA sequence: TGTGCCAGCAAAACGAGGGCCCTTAGCAATCAGCCCCAGCATTTT.

CDR3 DNA sequence: TGTGCCAGCAGTTATCGGGATTTCTATAATTCACCCCTCCACTTT. As protein: CASSYRDFYNSPLHF. The V call is TRBV6-5, the J call TRBJ1-6; D not resolved. Trimming cost V 3 bases and J 3 bases, with 9 bases left between them. Germline lookup yields CDR1 MNHEY and CDR2 SVGAGI. There are 15 residues in the CDR3.

The J gene is TRBJ2-7, the V gene TRBV28, with TRBD1 matching over 10 bases. V gave up 5 bases and J gave up 4 bases; unmatched junction bases: 11. Germline V gene lookup returns CDR1 MDHEN and CDR2 SYDVKM. The CDR3 has 16 residues. The CDR3 reads CASSAPGQGKRYEQYF. The CDR3, as DNA: TGTGCCAGCAGTGCCCCGGGACAGGGGAAGAGGTACGAGCAGTACTTC.

This rearrangement joins TRBV28 to TRBJ2-1; 13 positions match TRBD2. Germline CDR1 reads MDHEN; CDR2 reads SYDVKM. This CDR3 spans 21 amino acids. V trimming: 5 bases; J trimming: 0 bases; junction bases outside the gene matches: 16. The CDR3 nucleotides are TGTGCCAGCAGTGGTGGACTGATAACCTGGACTAGCGGGAGCTCCTACAATGAGCAGTTCTTC. This sequence encodes CASSGGLITWTSGSSYNEQFF.

This sequence joins TRBV6-1 and TRBJ2-7; 9 bases agree with TRBD1. Germline V lookup: CDR1 MNHNS, CDR2 SASEGT. The CDR3 runs 15 residues. Trimming at V came to 2 bases and at J to 3 bases, leaving 5 bases not matched to a gene. CDR3 region: CASSEMGTGCYEQYF. The CDR3 nucleotides read TGTGCCAGCAGTGAAATGGGGACAGGGTGCTACGAGCAGTACTTC.

The rearrangement links TRBV5-1 to TRBJ1-2; TRBD1 matches 10 bases. With 3 bases clipped from V and 7 bases from J, the junction kept 9 bases outside the gene matches. The CDR3 loop spans 15 amino acids. Germline values: CDR1 SGHRS, CDR2 YFSETQ. Here the CDR3 reads CASSWDRGFNGGYTF. The CDR3 DNA reads TGCGCCAGCAGCTGGGACAGGGGTTTTAATGGTGGCTACACCTTC.

This clone is a singleton in its sample. The chain carries TRBV28 and TRBJ1-1; perhaps TRBD1 as D (5 bases). The CDR3 spans 13 residues. Trimming stripped 7 bases from V and 5 bases from J, with 14 bases between. Germline V gene data show CDR1 as MDHEN and CDR2 as SYDVKM. In DNA form, the CDR3 reads TGTGCCAGCACTAAGGGGATGTGGACTGAAGCTTTCTTT. It translates to CASTKGMWTEAFF.

The chain is built from TRBV19 and TRBJ1-1; D ambiguous. The CDR3 length is 16 residues. Trimming stripped 5 bases from V and 2 bases from J, with 18 bases between. Germline values: CDR1 LNHDA, CDR2 SQIVND (reference sequence). The CDR3 DNA reads as TGTGCCAGTAGTTCCCCCGGGAGTCCGGCAAACACTGAAGCTTTCTTT. Amino acids: CASSSPGSPANTEAFF.

The gene calls are TRBV19 and TRBJ2-7; 8 bases are a match to TRBD2. Trimming took 9 bases from V and 4 from J; bases not matched to a gene: 8. From germline, CDR1 is LNHDA and CDR2 SQIVND (reference sequence). The CDR3 contains 13 residues. The CDR3 is CASGTSQSYEQYF. The CDR3 DNA reads as TGTGCCAGCGGGACTAGTCAGTCTTACGAGCAGTACTTC.

The chain couples TRBV20-1 to TRBJ2-1; D uncertain. CDR3 size: 11 residues. Germline CDR1 DFQATT, CDR2 SNEGSKA (reference sequence). With 1 base removed from V and 9 bases from J, the gap between germline ends came to 7 bases. In DNA, the CDR3 is TGCAGTGCTAGAGTAAACTCTGAGCAGTTCTTC. Its protein product is CSARVNSEQFF.